A selection of T cell receptor beta chains follows, all from one sample in a study of control samples from healthy donors and cancer patients. The protocol was immunoSEQ multiplex PCR, while the TCRdb copy is restricted to in-frame clones and leaves out a portion. The table lists about 75,000 clones, 75% to 90% of them singletons. What was sequenced was blood. The source is a man aged 50-60 years in good health. Each CDR3 is given with its conserved first and last residue. The order of the fields is V gene, D gene, J gene, clone size, CDR3 DNA, CDR3 protein. A D gene is named only where the DNA matches it firmly. The size field is filled for only some rows; it gives once, few, many or a size class.

TRBV6-4	TRBD1	TRBJ2-7	NA	TGTGCCAGCAGAGACAGGGGGCCTTTATCCTACGAGCAGTACTTC	CASRDRGPLSYEQYF
TRBV4-3	NA	TRBJ2-1	NA	TGCGCCAGCAGCCAACGGCACGTGAATGAGCAGTTCTTC	CASSQRHVNEQFF
TRBV7-6	NA	TRBJ1-6	NA	TGTGCCAGCAGCTTAGAGGGAGATTGGACGAATTCACCCCTCCACTTT	CASSLEGDWTNSPLHF
TRBV6-5	TRBD2	TRBJ2-2	NA	TGTGCCAGCAACAAACGGAGGGAGGGCACCGGGGAGCTGTTTTTT	CASNKRREGTGELFF
TRBV5-5	TRBD1	TRBJ2-4	NA	TGTGCCAGCAGCTTCTGGTCAGGGGGTGTCGGTACCAAAAACATTCAGTACTTC	CASSFWSGGVGTKNIQYF
TRBV27	NA	TRBJ1-3	NA	TGTGCCAGCAGTAACAGGGCTGTTCCAGGAAACACCATATATTTT	CASSNRAVPGNTIYF
TRBV12-3/TRBV12-4	NA	TRBJ2-1	NA	TGTGCCAGCACCTCGTCGGCGGCTTATCAGTTCTTC	CASTSSAAYQFF
TRBV2	TRBD1	TRBJ1-5	few	TGTGCCAGCAGTACCGGACAGGGAGTACAGCCCCAGCATTTT	CASSTGQGVQPQHF
TRBV30	NA	TRBJ2-7	NA	TGTGCCTGGAATAGAGGGGAAGGATACGAGCAGTACTTC	CAWNRGEGYEQYF
TRBV29-1	NA	TRBJ2-5	NA	TGCAGCGTTGGCCCGGGGGCGGTTCAGGAGACCCAGTACTTC	CSVGPGAVQETQYF
TRBV4-1	TRBD2	TRBJ2-1	NA	TGCGCCAGCAGCCAAACACTAGCGGGAGTTACCTACAATGAGCAGTTCTTC	CASSQTLAGVTYNEQFF
TRBV7-6	NA	TRBJ2-1	NA	TGTGCCAGCAGCCCAAGTCCGGGGTACGATGAGCAGTTCTTC	CASSPSPGYDEQFF
TRBV7-9	NA	TRBJ2-7	NA	TGTGCCAGCAGCCGACCCCCCTTTCAGGAGTACGAGCAGTACTTC	CASSRPPFQEYEQYF
TRBV9	TRBD1	TRBJ1-1	NA	TGTGCCAGCAGCCCGACAGGGATTCTCCGGTCGGCTGAAGCTTTCTTT	CASSPTGILRSAEAFF
TRBV24-1	NA	TRBJ2-1	NA	TGTGCCACCGAGCGGTACAATGAGCAGTTCTTC	CATERYNEQFF
TRBV6-2/TRBV6-3	TRBD2	TRBJ2-7	once	TGTGCCAGCAGTTACTCGAGACTAGCGTCCGAATACGAGCAGTACTTC	CASSYSRLASEYEQYF
TRBV21-1	NA	TRBJ1-6	NA	TGTGCCAGCAGCAAAGTGCCCGGACAGGGGGAGGTGTGGAGTTCACCCCTCCACTTT	CASSKVPGQGEVWSSPLHF
TRBV19	TRBD1	TRBJ2-7	NA	TGTGCCAGTAGTCGGGACAGCTACGAGCAGTACTTC	CASSRDSYEQYF
TRBV7-7	TRBD2	TRBJ2-1	NA	TGTGCCAGCAGCCCACTAGCGGGAGCAAATGAGCAGTTCTTC	CASSPLAGANEQFF